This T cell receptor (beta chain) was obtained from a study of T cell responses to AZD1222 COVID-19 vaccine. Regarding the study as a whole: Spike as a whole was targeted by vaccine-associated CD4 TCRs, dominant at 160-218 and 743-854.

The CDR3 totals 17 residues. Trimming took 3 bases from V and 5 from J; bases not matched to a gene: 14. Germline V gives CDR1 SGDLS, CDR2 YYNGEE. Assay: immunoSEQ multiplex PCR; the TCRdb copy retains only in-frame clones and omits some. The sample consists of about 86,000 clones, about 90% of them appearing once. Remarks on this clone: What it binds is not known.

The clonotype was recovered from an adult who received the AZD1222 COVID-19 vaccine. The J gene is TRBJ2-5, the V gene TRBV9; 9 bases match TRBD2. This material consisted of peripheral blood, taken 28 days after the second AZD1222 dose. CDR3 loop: CASSDSNGGRAGETQYF. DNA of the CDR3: TGTGCCAGCAGCGATTCTAATGGCGGGAGGGCCGGGGAGACCCAGTACTTC.